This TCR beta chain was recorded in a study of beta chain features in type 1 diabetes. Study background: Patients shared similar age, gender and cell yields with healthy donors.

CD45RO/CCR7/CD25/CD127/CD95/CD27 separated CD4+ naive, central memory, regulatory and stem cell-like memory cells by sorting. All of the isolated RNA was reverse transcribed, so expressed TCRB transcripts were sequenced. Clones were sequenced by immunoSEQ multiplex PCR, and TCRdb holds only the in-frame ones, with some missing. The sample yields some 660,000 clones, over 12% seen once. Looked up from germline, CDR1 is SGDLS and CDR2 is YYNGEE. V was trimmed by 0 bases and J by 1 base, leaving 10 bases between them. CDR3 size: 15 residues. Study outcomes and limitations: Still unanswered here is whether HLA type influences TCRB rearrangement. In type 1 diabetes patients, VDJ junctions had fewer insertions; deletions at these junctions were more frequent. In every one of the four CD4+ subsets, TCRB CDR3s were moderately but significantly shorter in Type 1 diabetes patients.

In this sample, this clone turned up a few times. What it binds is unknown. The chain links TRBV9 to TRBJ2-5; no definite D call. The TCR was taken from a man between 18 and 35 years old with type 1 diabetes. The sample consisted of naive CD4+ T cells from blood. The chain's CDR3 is CASSVGTVSQETQYF. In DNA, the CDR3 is TGTGCCAGCAGCGTAGGTACAGTCTCCCAAGAGACCCAGTACTTC.